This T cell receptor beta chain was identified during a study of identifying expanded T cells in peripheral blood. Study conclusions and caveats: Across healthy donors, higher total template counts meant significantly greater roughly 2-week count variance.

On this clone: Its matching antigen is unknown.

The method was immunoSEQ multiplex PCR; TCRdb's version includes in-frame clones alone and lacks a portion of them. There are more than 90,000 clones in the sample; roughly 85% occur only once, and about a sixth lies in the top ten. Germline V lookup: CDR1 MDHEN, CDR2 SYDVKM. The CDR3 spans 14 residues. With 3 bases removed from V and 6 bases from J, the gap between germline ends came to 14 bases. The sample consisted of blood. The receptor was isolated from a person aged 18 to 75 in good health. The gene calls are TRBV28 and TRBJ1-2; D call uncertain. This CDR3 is CASSLGRSMNGYTF. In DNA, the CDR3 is TGTGCCAGCAGTTTGGGCAGGTCCATGAATGGCTACACCTTC.